This T cell receptor (beta chain) comes out of a study of cytotoxic CD8 clonotypes in ibrutinib-treated CLL. The V end lost 0 bases, the J end lost 4 bases, and 10 bases lay between the germline ends. The germline gives CDR1 SGHRS, CDR2 YFSETQ. CDR3 length equals 14 residues. Here immunoSEQ multiplex PCR was the method, and the copy in TCRdb shows in-frame clones only, minus some. The sample includes nearly 300,000 clones, about 72% of them seen just once. The genes are TRBV5-1 and TRBJ1-2; D call uncertain. This sample comprised PBMCs, obtained at disease progression, from a patient treated with ibrutinib. This clonotype originated in a human donor with chronic lymphocytic leukemia. CDR3 loop: CASSLDTYGYGYTF. The CDR3, as DNA: TGCGCCAGCAGCTTGGATACTTACGGCTATGGCTACACCTTC.